The 30 T cell receptor beta chains reported below all come from one sample, sequenced in a study of blood T cell repertoires in COVID-19. Data came from immunoSEQ multiplex PCR; TCRdb stores just in-frame clones and leaves some out. The sample carries 450,000 or so clones, about 91% recorded once. Material for sequencing was peripheral blood. The receptors originated from a man younger than 30 with COVID-19, enrolled during active disease.

The chain joins TRBV24-1 to TRBJ2-5; D gene unclear. The CDR3 runs to 15 residues. Germline CDR1 KGHDR, CDR2 SFDVKD. V lost 3 bases, J lost 5 bases, and 15 bases lay in between. CDR3 in DNA: TGTGCCACCAGTGATCGAGGCCTTCGTCGGGAGACCCAGTACTTC. Protein product: CATSDRGLRRETQYF.

The chain has TRBV18 and TRBJ2-5, with D possibly TRBD2 on 6 matching bases. V lost 2 bases and J lost 5, with 12 bases in between. Germline CDR1 is KGHSH and CDR2 is LQKENI. The CDR3 has 14 amino acids. This chain's CDR3 is CASSPVLARETQYF. The CDR3 DNA follows: TGTGCCAGCTCACCAGTCCTAGCGAGGGAGACCCAGTACTTC. Variable domain in full (rest from reference TRBV18 and TRBJ2-5): NAGVMQNPRHLVRRRGQEARLRCSPMKGHSHVYWYRQLPEEGLKFMVYLQKENIIDESGMPKERFSAEFPKEGPSILRIQQVVRGDSAAYFCASSPVLARETQYFGPGTRLLVL.

This clone was seen a single time. The rearrangement links TRBV30 to TRBJ1-1; TRBD1 agrees at 7 bases. CDR3 size: 13 residues. Germline V gene sequence: CDR1 GTSNPN, CDR2 SVGIG (reference sequence). Trimming removed 3 bases from V and 0 bases from J; junction bases left unmatched: 1. In DNA, the CDR3 is TGTGCCTGGAGAGGGACAGTGAACACTGAAGCTTTCTTT. Translation gives CAWRGTVNTEAFF.

This chain connects TRBV5-1 to TRBJ2-6; 7 bases map to TRBD1. Germline V gene sequence: CDR1 SGHRS, CDR2 YFSETQ. CDR3 length: 18 amino acids. V was pared by 0 bases and J by 0 bases, with 6 bases of the junction left unmatched. This CDR3 reads CASSLAGTVNSGANVLTF. The CDR3 DNA reads as TGCGCCAGCAGCTTGGCCGGGACAGTGAACTCTGGGGCCAACGTCCTGACTTTC.

The V gene is TRBV28, the J gene TRBJ1-3; a possible D gene is TRBD1 (5 bases). CDR1 MDHEN and CDR2 SYDVKM come from the germline V gene. With 3 bases removed from V and 7 bases from J, the gap between germline ends came to 13 bases. The CDR3 covers 14 residues. The CDR3 bases are TGTGCCAGCAGTTTCCCCGGCAGGGTTAACACCATATATTTT. Translated: CASSFPGRVNTIYF.

J is TRBJ2-6 and V is TRBV27; TRBD1 is a possible D gene (5 bases). Per the germline V gene, CDR1 is MNHEY and CDR2 is SMNVEV (reference sequence). With 7 bases removed from V and 0 bases from J, the gap between germline ends came to 16 bases. The CDR3 consists of 17 residues. CDR3 sequence: CASTRGSRASGANVLTF. In DNA form, the CDR3 reads TGTGCCAGCACTAGGGGTTCACGGGCCTCTGGGGCCAACGTCCTGACTTTC.

The genes are TRBV28 and TRBJ1-1, with D possibly TRBD1 on 5 matching bases. This CDR3 is 14 amino acids long. Germline CDR1 reads MDHEN; CDR2 reads SYDVKM. Trimming stripped 4 bases from V and 1 base from J, with 10 bases between. CDR3 sequence reads: CASSWGGWNTEAFF. The CDR3 DNA follows: TGTGCCAGCAGTTGGGGGGGTTGGAACACTGAAGCTTTCTTT.

V is TRBV6-6 and J is TRBJ2-4; D not certain. The CDR3 sequence is 16 residues long. Per germline, CDR1 MNHNY and CDR2 SVGAGI (reference sequence). The V gene lost 5 bases and the J gene lost 0 bases, with 14 bases spanning the gap. DNA for the CDR3: TGTGCCAGCAGTCGACGGGTCGATCTAGCCAAAAACATTCAGTACTTC. Translation: CASSRRVDLAKNIQYF.

The J gene is TRBJ2-7, the V gene TRBV7-9, with 7 bases that match TRBD2. The germline V gene has CDR1 SEHNR and CDR2 FQNEAQ (reference sequence). With V trimmed by 2 bases and J by 5 bases, 6 bases remained unmatched. The CDR3 is 14 amino acids. The CDR3 region is CASSLSGGSHEQYF. CDR3 DNA: TGTGCCAGCAGCTTATCGGGCGGGAGCCACGAGCAGTACTTC. The variable domain in full, completed from reference TRBV7-9 and TRBJ2-7, reads DTGVSQNPRHKITKRGQNVTFRCDPISEHNRLYWYRQTLGQGPEFLTYFQNEAQLEKSRLLSDRFSAERPKGSFSTLEIQRTEQGDSAMYLCASSLSGGSHEQYFGPGTRLTVT.

The genes are TRBV4-1 and TRBJ2-7; a possible D gene is TRBD1 (5 bases). Germline-derived CDR1 and CDR2 are MGHRA and YSYEKL. This CDR3 is 14 amino acids long. Trimming removed 0 bases at V and 3 bases at J, with 9 bases between. The CDR3 loop is CASSQDLGRYEQYF. For the CDR3, the DNA is TGCGCCAGCAGCCAAGATCTGGGGCGCTACGAGCAGTACTTC.

The chain employs TRBV19 and TRBJ1-2; D gene uncertain. The CDR3 length is 12 residues. Trimming shortened V by 3 bases and J by 4 bases, and 6 bases separated the two germline ends. Germline V gene data show CDR1 as LNHDA and CDR2 as SQIVND (reference sequence). The CDR3 region has the DNA TGTGCCAGTAGTATCGAGAGCTATGGCTACACCTTC. The encoded protein is CASSIESYGYTF. The full variable domain, rest sourced from reference TRBV19 and TRBJ1-2, is DGGITQSPKYLFRKEGQNVTLSCEQNLNHDAMYWYRQDPGQGLRLIYYSQIVNDFQKGDIAEGYSVSREKKESFPLTVTSAQKNPTAFYLCASSIESYGYTFGSGTRLTVV.

This sequence joins TRBV5-1 and TRBJ2-5; unclear D gene. This CDR3 is 15 amino acids long. Germline V gives CDR1 SGHRS, CDR2 YFSETQ. Trimming cost V 7 bases and J 7 bases, with 23 bases left between them. The CDR3 region has the DNA TGCGCCAGCTGCGTTTACCTGGTCACCGTAGCGACCCAGTACTTC. This gives the protein CASCVYLVTVATQYF.

The chain uses TRBV12-3 or TRBV12-4 and TRBJ2-1, with D hard to call. CDR3 size: 13 residues. The V and J ends lost 1 base and 6 bases respectively, with 7 bases between them. CDR3 region: CASSLVRTNEQFF. The CDR3, as DNA: TGTGCCAGCAGTTTAGTCAGAACCAATGAGCAGTTCTTC.

V usage is TRBV7-2 and J usage is TRBJ1-6, with D tentatively TRBD1 (6 bases). The CDR3 runs 16 residues. CDR1 and CDR2 (germline): SGHTA, FQGNSA. V was pared by 0 bases and J by 5 bases, with 11 bases between. The CDR3 reads CASSLAGTKHNSPLHF. The CDR3 bases are TGTGCCAGCAGCTTAGCCGGGACAAAGCATAATTCACCCCTCCACTTT.

The rearrangement links TRBV4-2 to TRBJ1-1; 9 positions agree with TRBD1. Germline V gives CDR1 LGHNA, CDR2 YNFKEQ. J was trimmed by 5 bases and V by 1 base; bases with no gene match: 14. This CDR3 is 18 amino acids long. The CDR3 DNA reads TGTGCCAGCAGCCAAGGAGGGGTCACAGGGGGCGATATGACTGAAGCTTTCTTT. Protein sequence: CASSQGGVTGGDMTEAFF.

V and J are TRBV7-6 and TRBJ2-7, with TRBD2 matching 12 bases. The V segment lost 4 bases and the J segment 5 bases; nucleotides outside the gene matches: 6. This CDR3 comprises 15 residues. CDR1 and CDR2 from the germline V gene are SGHVS and FNYEAQ. CDR3: CASSSPGLAGHEQYF. CDR3 coding DNA: TGTGCCAGCAGCTCCCCGGGACTAGCGGGCCACGAGCAGTACTTC.

This clone came up once. The chain employs TRBV7-9 and TRBJ2-1; 8 bases line up with TRBD1. There are 15 residues in the CDR3. The V segment lost 4 bases and the J segment 5 bases; nucleotides outside the gene matches: 7. The V gene's germline CDR1 is SEHNR and CDR2 FQNEAQ (reference sequence). The CDR3 DNA sequence: TGTGCCAGCAGCTCTCCTACAGGGGGACACAATGAGCAGTTCTTC. Translating it yields CASSSPTGGHNEQFF.

CDR3 sequence reads: CASSQNSGGARKQFF. The CDR3, as DNA: TGTGCCAGCAGCCAGAATAGCGGGGGGGCGAGGAAGCAGTTCTTC. The rearrangement joins TRBV3-1 (or the pseudogene TRBV3-2) to TRBJ2-1, with 11 bases that match TRBD2. Germline lookup yields CDR1 LGHDT and CDR2 YNNKEL (reference sequence). This CDR3 has 15 amino acids. V shed 3 bases, J shed 11 bases, and the junction held 9 bases outside the gene matches.

In this sample, this clone turned up once. The V gene is TRBV5-1, the J gene TRBJ2-3, with D possibly matching TRBD1 (5 bases). V lost 0 bases and J lost 6, with 8 bases in between. The CDR3 totals 13 residues. Germline loops: CDR1 SGHRS, CDR2 YFSETQ. CDR3 bases: TGCGCCAGCAGCTTGGGATACAGGGATACGCAGTATTTT. It is translated as CASSLGYRDTQYF.

J is TRBJ1-1 and V is TRBV7-3; 8 bases map to TRBD1. The length of the CDR3 is 15 residues. Trimming cost V 0 bases and J 7 bases; bases outside gene matches: 7. Germline CDR1 and CDR2: SGHTA and FQGTGA. The CDR3 loop is CASSLTHTGGDEAFF. CDR3 coding DNA: TGTGCCAGCAGCTTAACACACACAGGGGGGGATGAAGCTTTCTTT.

The CDR3 loop is CASSEEGAGDTQYF. The CDR3 DNA follows: TGTGCCAGCAGTGAAGAGGGGGCGGGAGATACGCAGTATTTT. The chain is built from TRBV2 and TRBJ2-3; 7 bases line up with TRBD1. CDR1 is SNHLY, CDR2 FYNNEI, per germline. The junction had 3 bases not matched to a gene; V was cut back by 1 base and J by 5 bases. The CDR3 has 14 amino acids.

J is TRBJ2-5 and V is TRBV15; 10 bases map to TRBD1. The germline V gene has CDR1 LNHNV and CDR2 YYDKDF (reference sequence). V was clipped by 5 bases and J by 5 bases; unmatched bases: 8. The CDR3 has 15 residues. This CDR3 is CATSGRQGARETQYF. CDR3 in DNA: TGTGCCACCAGCGGGAGACAGGGGGCTCGGGAGACCCAGTACTTC.

This chain connects TRBV5-4 to TRBJ2-1, with TRBD2 identical over 12 bases. Unmatched junction bases numbered 4, after V lost 4 bases and J lost 5 bases. Germline V gives CDR1 SGHNT, CDR2 YYREEE (reference sequence). The CDR3 totals 15 residues. CDR3 protein: CASSTTSGGNNEQFF. CDR3 in DNA: TGTGCCAGCAGCACGACTAGCGGGGGAAACAATGAGCAGTTCTTC.

The CDR3 here is CASSQGTGKNQPQHF. The CDR3 DNA follows: TGTGCCAGCAGCCAAGGGACAGGAAAAAATCAGCCCCAGCATTTT. The chain joins TRBV3-1 (or the pseudogene TRBV3-2) to TRBJ1-5; 7 bases agree with TRBD1. CDR3 length: 15 amino acids. Germline V gives CDR1 LGHDT, CDR2 YNNKEL (reference sequence). With V trimmed by 1 base and J by 4 bases, 4 bases remained unmatched.

The rearrangement links TRBV5-1 to TRBJ2-1; 16 positions match TRBD2. This CDR3 is built from 17 residues. J was trimmed by 8 bases and V by 3 bases; bases with no gene match: 8. Germline CDR1 reads SGHRS; CDR2 reads YFSETQ. Written as DNA, the CDR3 is TGCGCCAGCAGCTCGGGACTAGCGGGAGGGCCATTTGATGAGCAGTTCTTC. It encodes CASSSGLAGGPFDEQFF. Combining the CDR3 with reference TRBV5-1 and TRBJ2-1 gives the whole variable domain KAGVTQTPRYLIKTRGQQVTLSCSPISGHRSVSWYQQTPGQGLQFLFEYFSETQRNKGNFPGRFSGRQFSNSRSEMNVSTLELGDSALYLCASSSGLAGGPFDEQFFGPGTRLTVL.

The V gene is TRBV6-4, the J gene TRBJ2-7, with D unclear. This CDR3 has 15 residues. Trimming removed 6 bases at V and 2 bases at J, with 17 bases between. From germline, CDR1 is MRHNA and CDR2 SNTAGT. CDR3 DNA: TGTGCCAGCAGCGCCACAAGCCGGGTGACCTACGAGCAGTACTTC. This encodes CASSATSRVTYEQYF.

V gene TRBV11-2 combines with J gene TRBJ2-5; 8 bases map to TRBD1. The CDR3 contains 16 residues. Trimming cost V 1 base and J 5 bases; bases outside gene matches: 9. Germline values: CDR1 SGHAT, CDR2 FQNNGV. The CDR3 region is CASSLGQGPLSETQYF. Here the CDR3 DNA reads TGTGCCAGCAGCTTAGGACAGGGGCCGTTGTCCGAGACCCAGTACTTC.

The CDR3 nucleotides are TGTGCCAGCAGCTCCCAATCGAGTGTTGAAAAACTGTTTTTT. It encodes CASSSQSSVEKLFF. The V and J genes are TRBV11-2 and TRBJ1-4; D remains ambiguous. This CDR3 has 14 residues. Germline CDR1 is SGHAT and CDR2 is FQNNGV. V gave up 4 bases and J gave up 7 bases, with 13 bases separating them.

The chain couples TRBV27 to TRBJ1-1; a weak D match, TRBD1 (6 bases). Germline lookup yields CDR1 MNHEY and CDR2 SMNVEV (reference sequence). The germline V and J ends were trimmed by 5 bases and 5 bases, with 18 bases remaining between them. The CDR3 spans 15 residues. The CDR3, as DNA: TGTGCCAGCAGTCGTAGGGGGGGCGCTTCTACTGAAGCTTTCTTT. The encoded protein is CASSRRGGASTEAFF.

J is TRBJ2-1 and V is TRBV10-3; TRBD2 matches at 8 bases. J lost 0 bases, V lost 5 bases, and 3 bases had no gene match. The CDR3 extends over 15 amino acids. CDR1 ENHRY and CDR2 SYGVKD come from the germline V gene. CDR3 loop: CAISKAGDSYNEQFF. Here the CDR3 DNA reads TGTGCCATCAGTAAAGCGGGAGACTCCTACAATGAGCAGTTCTTC.